A selection of T cell receptor beta chains follows, all from one sample in a study of cytomegalovirus exposure and HLA in healthy donors. The data were produced by immunoSEQ multiplex PCR, yet TCRdb's version contains in-frame clones alone and is incomplete. Of about 120,000 clones detected, about 82% appear once; the ten largest clones hold around 5%. The sequenced material came from PBMCs. These receptors were collected from a young man in good health and CMV-seronegative. Both conserved end residues are part of each CDR3. D genes are given only for firm matches. Only some rows state a clone size, as once, few, many or a class for expanded clones.

v_gene	abundance	d_gene	j_gene	CDR3aa	CDR3nt
TRBV6-5	NA	TRBD2	TRBJ2-2	CASSYQGLGTGELFF	TGTGCCAGCAGTTACCAAGGACTAGGTACCGGGGAGCTGTTTTTT
TRBV19	NA	TRBD1	TRBJ1-3	CASSIPGGSGNTIYF	TGTGCCAGTAGTATTCCAGGGGGCTCTGGAAACACCATATATTTT
TRBV7-2	NA	TRBD1	TRBJ2-1	CASSSRQGVGNEQFF	TGTGCCAGCAGCTCGAGACAGGGGGTCGGAAATGAGCAGTTCTTC
TRBV6-5	once	NA	TRBJ2-1	CASSATGFNEQFF	TGTGCCAGCAGTGCGACGGGGTTCAATGAGCAGTTCTTC
TRBV7-2	NA	TRBD1	TRBJ2-1	CASSLGGGTGSGSYNEQFF	TGTGCCAGCAGCTTAGGCGGAGGGACAGGGTCGGGATCTTACAATGAGCAGTTCTTC
TRBV7-9	NA	NA	TRBJ2-5	CASKVGAQETQYF	TGTGCCAGCAAGGTGGGGGCCCAAGAGACCCAGTACTTC
TRBV5-1	NA	NA	TRBJ2-3	CASSGLGAIPSTDTQYF	TGCGCCAGCAGCGGGTTAGGGGCCATCCCTAGCACAGATACGCAGTATTTT
TRBV9	once	TRBD2	TRBJ2-1	CASSVGLAGAWGDNEQFF	TGTGCCAGCAGCGTAGGGCTAGCGGGAGCATGGGGGGACAATGAGCAGTTCTTC
TRBV5-1	NA	NA	TRBJ1-1	CASSPTGNTEAFF	TGCGCCAGCAGCCCTACAGGGAACACTGAAGCTTTCTTT
TRBV6-1	NA	TRBD1	TRBJ1-3	CATEDRGLTGNTIYF	TGTGCCACCGAAGACAGGGGGCTTACTGGAAACACCATATATTTT
TRBV6-6	NA	TRBD1	TRBJ1-1	CASSYRGLAGTGEAFF	TGTGCCAGCAGTTACAGGGGCTTGGCAGGGACAGGTGAAGCTTTCTTT
TRBV30	once	TRBD1	TRBJ1-2	CAWILTEPPTGVFYGYTF	TGTGCCTGGATTCTCACAGAGCCCCCGACAGGGGTATTTTACGGCTACACCTTC
TRBV2	NA	NA	TRBJ1-3	CASTTGRVSGNTIYF	TGTGCCAGCACAACCGGCAGGGTCTCTGGAAACACCATATATTTT
TRBV14	NA	NA	TRBJ2-1	CASSRLGSYNEQFF	TGTGCCAGCAGCCGACTAGGTTCCTACAATGAGCAGTTCTTC
TRBV6-1	NA	NA	TRBJ1-1	CASSQTGRLAFF	TGTGCCAGCAGTCAGACAGGCCGTCTGGCTTTCTTT
TRBV4-1	NA	NA	TRBJ1-6	CASSQVRVGSPLHF	TGCGCCAGCAGCCAAGTGCGGGTAGGGTCACCCCTCCACTTT
TRBV30	few	TRBD2	TRBJ2-7	CAWSRGGVSYEQYF	TGTGCCTGGAGTCGGGGGGGCGTATCCTACGAGCAGTACTTC
TRBV6-5	NA	NA	TRBJ2-5	CASSYSRGETQYF	TGTGCCAGCAGTTACAGCAGGGGAGAGACCCAGTACTTC
TRBV30	NA	NA	TRBJ2-7	CAWSVSRASDYMIEQYF	TGTGCCTGGAGTGTGTCCAGAGCCAGTGACTATATGATCGAGCAGTACTTC
TRBV18	NA	TRBD2	TRBJ2-7	CASSSGLAGSYEQYF	TGTGCCAGCTCGAGCGGACTAGCGGGATCTTACGAGCAGTACTTC
TRBV9	NA	TRBD1	TRBJ2-7	CASSVAPGGSYEQYF	TGTGCCAGCAGCGTAGCTCCAGGGGGCTCCTACGAGCAGTACTTC
TRBV2	NA	NA	TRBJ1-4	CASRPLQGEKLFF	TGTGCCAGCAGACCCTTACAGGGAGAAAAACTGTTTTTT
TRBV5-1	NA	NA	TRBJ2-7	CASQPDINPSYEQYF	TGCGCCAGCCAACCCGACATCAACCCATCCTACGAGCAGTACTTC
TRBV6-4	NA	TRBD2	TRBJ2-1	CASSDSGTSVGEQFF	TGTGCCAGCAGTGACTCGGGTACTAGCGTAGGTGAGCAGTTCTTC
TRBV19	NA	NA	TRBJ2-1	CASTPLLGGSYNEQFF	TGTGCCAGTACCCCCCTCTTAGGAGGATCCTACAATGAGCAGTTCTTC
TRBV6-1	NA	TRBD1	TRBJ1-2	CASSQPGQGAIGYTF	TGTGCCAGCAGCCAACCCGGACAGGGGGCGATTGGCTACACCTTC
TRBV2	NA	TRBD1	TRBJ1-1	CASRETGWAFF	TGTGCCAGCAGAGAGACAGGGTGGGCTTTCTTT
TRBV25-1	once	TRBD1	TRBJ2-1	CASPTGVFVVSSYNEQFF	TGTGCCAGTCCGACAGGGGTATTTGTCGTGAGCTCCTACAATGAGCAGTTCTTC
TRBV4-1	NA	NA	TRBJ2-3	CASSLRQALSTDTQYF	TGCGCCAGCAGCCTACGACAGGCCCTTAGCACAGATACGCAGTATTTT
TRBV19	NA	NA	TRBJ1-5	CASSRTGDYQPQHF	TGTGCCAGTAGTAGAACAGGAGATTATCAGCCCCAGCATTTT
TRBV5-1	NA	TRBD1	TRBJ2-2	CASSFTGGFFTGELFF	TGCGCCAGCAGCTTCACAGGGGGGTTTTTCACCGGGGAGCTGTTTTTT
TRBV10-3	NA	TRBD2	TRBJ2-7	CAISLAGDEQYF	TGTGCCATCAGCTTAGCGGGAGACGAGCAGTACTTC
TRBV6-1	NA	TRBD2	TRBJ2-3	CASSDRPGLFGDTQYF	TGTGCCAGCAGTGACCGACCGGGACTATTTGGAGATACGCAGTATTTT
TRBV14	NA	NA	TRBJ1-1	CASSQARGNTEAFF	TGTGCCAGCAGCCAAGCACGAGGGAACACTGAAGCTTTCTTT
TRBV7-2	NA	TRBD2	TRBJ2-3	CASRKAAGADTQYF	TGTGCCAGCAGAAAGGCTGCGGGGGCAGATACGCAGTATTTT
TRBV19	NA	TRBD1	TRBJ1-1	CASSIDTTGAFEAFF	TGTGCCAGTAGTATAGATACGACAGGGGCGTTTGAAGCTTTCTTT
TRBV10-2	NA	TRBD2	TRBJ2-7	CASGTSGTYEQYF	TGCGCCAGCGGGACTAGCGGGACGTACGAGCAGTACTTC
TRBV5-1	NA	NA	TRBJ2-2	CASSLIGKAGELFF	TGCGCCAGCAGCTTGATCGGTAAAGCAGGGGAGCTGTTTTTT
TRBV7-2	NA	TRBD1	TRBJ1-1	CASSQGQGHTEAFF	TGTGCCAGCAGCCAAGGACAGGGCCACACTGAAGCTTTCTTT
TRBV5-1	NA	NA	TRBJ2-3	CASSLWGADTQYF	TGCGCCAGCAGCTTGTGGGGGGCAGATACGCAGTATTTT
TRBV15	NA	NA	TRBJ2-6	CATSRFRGAQGANVLTF	TGTGCCACCAGCAGATTTCGGGGGGCTCAAGGGGCCAACGTCCTGACTTTC
TRBV5-5	NA	NA	TRBJ1-6	CASSPRDTYNSPLHF	TGTGCCAGCAGCCCTAGGGACACCTATAATTCACCCCTCCACTTT
TRBV7-9	NA	NA	TRBJ2-5	CASTLRLKGLTSGETQYF	TGTGCCAGCACCTTAAGGTTGAAGGGACTCACCTCGGGGGAGACCCAGTACTTC
TRBV7-8	NA	TRBD2	TRBJ2-3	CASSVVAGFTDTQYF	TGTGCCAGCTCTGTAGTAGCGGGTTTCACAGATACGCAGTATTTT
TRBV9	NA	TRBD1	TRBJ1-1	CASSVAGTGVTEAFF	TGTGCCAGCAGCGTAGCCGGGACAGGGGTCACTGAAGCTTTCTTT
TRBV14	NA	TRBD2	TRBJ2-1	CASSQVSTRGVNEQFF	TGTGCCAGCAGCCAAGTGTCTACGCGGGGGGTCAATGAGCAGTTCTTC
TRBV27	once	TRBD1	TRBJ2-7	CASSLRTGSYEQYF	TGTGCCAGCAGTTTGAGGACAGGGTCCTACGAGCAGTACTTC
TRBV6-6	NA	NA	TRBJ1-4	CASSYSSQGNRKLFF	TGTGCCAGCAGTTACTCTAGCCAGGGCAATCGAAAACTGTTTTTT
TRBV14	NA	NA	TRBJ1-2	CASSLTPNYGYTF	TGTGCCAGCAGCCTAACACCTAACTATGGCTACACCTTC
TRBV29-1	NA	TRBD1	TRBJ1-2	CSVEEGQGSFPYGYTF	TGCAGCGTTGAGGAGGGACAGGGTTCCTTCCCCTATGGCTACACCTTC
TRBV6-4	many	TRBD1	TRBJ1-6	CASSDSGQGSPLHF	TGTGCCAGCAGTGACTCGGGACAGGGTTCACCCCTCCACTTT
TRBV27	few	NA	TRBJ1-5	CASSRAYSNQPQHF	TGTGCCAGCAGTCGAGCCTATAGCAATCAGCCCCAGCATTTT
TRBV7-9	once	NA	TRBJ1-1	CASSLALGALNTEAFF	TGTGCCAGCAGCTTAGCGCTGGGGGCACTGAACACTGAAGCTTTCTTT
TRBV6-1	once	NA	TRBJ1-4	CASSVQGGEKLFF	TGTGCCAGCAGTGTCCAGGGAGGCGAAAAACTGTTTTTT
TRBV18	NA	TRBD1	TRBJ2-5	CASSRQGAPETQYF	TGTGCCAGCTCCCGGCAGGGGGCACCGGAGACCCAGTACTTC